This T cell receptor beta chain is from a study of cytomegalovirus exposure and HLA in healthy donors (dated 2017 in TCRdb). Background on the whole study: In an earlier analysis of fewer than 750 of the donors, less than 350 Gb of sequence data and about 110 million unique TCR beta sequences from 180 million or so T cells were reported. Along with the 666-subject first cohort, a separate validation cohort of some 130 different subjects was used. High-throughput TCR immunosequencing, statistical association of individual TCRs with disease status, and machine learning were combined to predict cytomegalovirus infection status. Donor age, sex, ethnicity and CMV serostatus were collected together with the repertoire data. A later analysis re-analyzed previously published TCR beta repertoires from roughly 600 donors and added high-resolution HLA genotyping to study TCR occurrence patterns. Rather than drawing on any new phenotypic data, the later analysis identified candidate immune exposures from TCR beta sequences and the way those sequences occurred across donors. All discovery cohort repertoires had been generated using a single sequencing platform. HLA typing covered class I and class II loci at four-digit resolution. A later genetic analysis took genome-wide SNP genotypes for about three fifths of the 666 donors and used that subset as a discovery cohort. An earlier analysis of roughly 580 of the donors used high-throughput TCR beta sequencing to judge whether each TCR beta V gene segment behaved as functional or pseudogenic. On average, around 240,000 unique TCR beta nucleotide sequences were sequenced per donor among some 420 genotyped donors of the cohort, with roughly 20% of those sequences being non-productive. The genetic ancestry cluster associated with self-reported Caucasian donors included 81% of the roughly 400 genotyped donors. The study profiled the T cell repertoires of hundreds of subjects by immunosequencing and related them to cytomegalovirus serostatus. Four to six DR-DQ haplotypes were handled as single units for association and clustering because linkage in the cohort was strong. Typing coverage differed by locus: A, B, C, DRB1 and DQB1 were typed in about 620-640 donors, DQA1 in 500 to 550, DPA1 in approximately 600, and DPB1 in around 440. An early release covering about 600 HLA-typed donors comprised about 320 gigabases of sequencing data and around 86 million unique TCR sequences. The study was designed to test whether signatures of past pathogen exposure could be identified by cataloging public T cell receptors.

The method was the immunoSEQ multiplex PCR assay. For the multiplex PCR, a mixture combining 60 forward primers for TCR Vbeta segments and 13 reverse primers for TCR Jbeta segments was used. Amplification of the CDR3 region of rearranged TCR beta genes was performed with a multiplex PCR assay on genomic DNA. Amplified TCR beta libraries were sequenced as 87-base-pair reads on the Illumina HiSeq System. The study's own analysis went as follows. In a later analysis, 77 million or so unique TCR beta chains were counted across the roughly 670 repertoires, and approximately 11 million of these chains were shared by at least two donors. Raw reads were error-corrected and collapsed into unique sequences with a nearest-neighbor algorithm that merged closely related sequences to remove PCR and sequencing errors. CDR3 sequences were aligned to IMGT reference sequences to assign V, D and J gene segments. Each retained sequence needed at least a six-nucleotide match to both a V gene segment and a J gene segment. Rearrangements were called productive when the CDR3 lacked stop codons and stayed in frame with V and J; all others were non-productive. CDR3 was defined by IMGT convention, running from the second conserved V-encoded cysteine to the conserved J-encoded phenylalanine. In an earlier analysis of roughly 610 of the donors, sequences lacking an unambiguous match to a single V gene segment were excluded. In an earlier analysis of approximately 550 of the donors, V segments were called functional above 56.7% productive rearrangements and were called segregating when the between-donor standard deviation exceeded 5%. A statistical classification framework was developed to diagnose cytomegalovirus status using the catalog of TCR beta chain sequences. A later analysis assigned V and J genes by comparing TCR nucleotide sequences with IMGT/GENE-DB human TR gene sequences. In a later analysis, CDR3 sequences and most-parsimonious VDJ recombination scenarios were assigned using the TCRdist pipeline. In a later analysis, every TCR beta chain was defined by the combination of its CDR3 amino acid sequence and its V-gene family, and reads without a unique V-gene family were dropped. In a later analysis, several hundred highly shared, low-generation-probability nucleotide sequences were removed to address suspected cross-contamination and a sequencing artifact. In a later analysis, a clonal expansion index was calculated for each public chain from normalized within-repertoire ranks of inferred template counts. In a later analysis, generation probabilities were computed using a VDJ recombination model fitted to out-of-frame rearrangements, and the results were checked against IGoR. A later analysis scored TCR-TCR, TCR-HLA and TCR-CMV co-occurrence with hypergeometric tests, applying a repertoire-size bias correction to TCR pairs. A later analysis estimated false discovery rates by permuting HLA or CMV assignments 20 times. In a later analysis, co-occurring TCRs were grouped using DBSCAN, with TCRdist sequence similarity added in when clustering inside HLA-allele-positive subsets. Co-occurrence clustering excluded repertoires with fewer than 30,000 or more than 120,000 public chains, plus five with anomalous nucleotide sharing. In its TCRdb copy, this immuneACCESS table keeps in-frame sequences only and misses some clones. Where compared with another copy, unresolved V genes explain less than half of these, and the others have no known cause. The V and J calls and clone size are taken from that table; D and trimming were inferred from the DNA. For this sample the table gives roughly 150,000 clones, of which 81% were detected only once. 1.3% of the sample comes from the top ten.

V loses 4 bases of germline sequence and J loses 0 bases, and the interval between the two ends is 8 bases. Counted from cysteine to phenylalanine, this CDR3 has 14 amino acids. The CDR3 DNA has 42 bases and is translated from base 1. Looking up the germline V gene yields CDR1 SGHDT and CDR2 YYEEEE. The cohort was made up of approximately 700 healthy bone marrow donors. Cohort members were all nominally healthy when sampled, although unrecorded immune exposures were likely present. The donor tested CMV seropositive and was one of the 289 seropositive cohort members. Each donor provided a peripheral blood sample, and peripheral blood mononuclear cells were used for TCR beta sequencing. The Qiagen DNeasy Blood Extraction Kit was used to extract genomic DNA from the blood cell samples. This clone occurred a few times. No cognate antigen has been identified for it. No base-level quality is on record; no much larger clone is a single base apart.

Results the study describes overall, beyond this receptor: In vitro tests confirmed that a few of the cytomegalovirus-associated TCR beta chains recognize cytomegalovirus antigens. According to a later analysis, most CMV-associated TCR beta chains appeared to be HLA-restricted, and the HLA associations seemed to be driven largely by CMV exposure. A total of roughly 160 TCR beta chains were listed by the study as associated with cytomegalovirus. Immune exposure information for the cohort was limited to CMV serostatus. Sequencing depth was assumed to be roughly uniform across donors in the presence/absence analyses, though that assumption may not hold. In an earlier analysis of 587 of the donors, most TCR beta V segments appeared in productive rearrangements about 90% or about 30% of the time, broadly matching IMGT annotations. Several of the top co-occurrence clusters appeared to be linked to parvovirus B19, influenza, CMV and Epstein-Barr virus, according to a later analysis. According to a later genetic analysis, donors in an Asian-associated ancestry cluster had fewer N-insertions in productive TCRs than the roughly 670-donor mean. Because counts were too low, around 17 rarely observed V segments, including chromosome 9 orphons, were left out of the earlier analysis of roughly 600 of the donors. Correlated functional status among segregating V segments might be attributable to linkage disequilibrium, but an unknown experimental factor could not be ruled out. A further reported finding was that TCR beta sequences accurately predicted the HLA-A and HLA-B alleles for most subjects in the first cohort. The classifier was reported to diagnose cytomegalovirus status with high specificity and sensitivity in both the original and validation cohorts. Only TCR beta chains were sequenced in this cohort, and the absence of alpha or paired-chain data limited detectable features. In a later analysis, TCR association rates were found to vary across HLA loci, with the most associated TCRs seen for DRB1 alleles and the fewest for HLA-C alleles. An association between a missense DCLRE1C variant and V-gene and J-gene trimming of TCR beta chains was found in a later genetic analysis and replicated in an independent cohort. Compared with equally common non-associated chains, HLA-associated TCR beta chains in a later analysis were more clonally expanded and had lower generation probabilities. The authors suggested that the approach could potentially be extended to other disease states and immunological phenotypes. Because HLA typing was unavailable for some donors at each locus, only the typed subset was used in association tests. Across donors, most TCR sequences were observed very rarely, whereas some public TCRs were present in many individuals. The sequencing pipeline was judged likely to have produced a cluster of highly shared sequence variants as a technical artifact. In a later analysis, some 17,000 TCR beta sequences were associated with specific HLA alleles at a false discovery rate of 0.05. Strong co-occurrence of HLA alleles, especially DR and DQ, made assigning TCR associations to individual alleles difficult. Because the 87-base-pair reads could not distinguish some IMGT-functional V segments, including TRBV6-2 and TRBV6-3, those segments were excluded.

Recombination joined TRBV5-6 with TRBJ1-3; no D gene can be assigned with confidence. Sequenced sample: PBMCs. The sequence derives from a man aged 45-65 years in good health and CMV-seropositive. The CDR3 region reads CASSGSGSGNTIYF. The DNA reads TGTGCCAGCAGCGGCAGCGGCTCTGGAAACACCATATATTTT.